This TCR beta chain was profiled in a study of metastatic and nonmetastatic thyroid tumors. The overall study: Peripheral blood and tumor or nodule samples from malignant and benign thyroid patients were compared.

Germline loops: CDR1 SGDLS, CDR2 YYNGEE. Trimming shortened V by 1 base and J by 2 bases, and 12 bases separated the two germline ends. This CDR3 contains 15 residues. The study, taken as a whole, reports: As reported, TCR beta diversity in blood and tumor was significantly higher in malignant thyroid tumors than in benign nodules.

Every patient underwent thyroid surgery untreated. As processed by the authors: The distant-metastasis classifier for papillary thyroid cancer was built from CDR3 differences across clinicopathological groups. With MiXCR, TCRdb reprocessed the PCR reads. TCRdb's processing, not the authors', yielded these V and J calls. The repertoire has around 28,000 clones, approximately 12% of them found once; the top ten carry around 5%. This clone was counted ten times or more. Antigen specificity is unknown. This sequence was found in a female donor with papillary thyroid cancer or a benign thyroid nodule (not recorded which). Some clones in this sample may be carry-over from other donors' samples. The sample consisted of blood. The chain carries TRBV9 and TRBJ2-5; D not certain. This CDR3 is CASSVSVDEQETQYF. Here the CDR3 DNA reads TGTGCCAGCAGCGTATCTGTCGACGAACAAGAGACCCAGTACTTC.